The clone carrying this T cell receptor (beta chain) was seen repeatedly, ten times or more. This specimen belongs to a study of blood T cell repertoires in COVID-19. The CDR3 has 12 amino acids. V was cut by 3 bases and J by 11 bases, with 16 bases left in between. Germline V gene sequence: CDR1 DFQATT, CDR2 SNEGSKA (reference sequence). Measured with immunoSEQ multiplex PCR; TCRdb has only the in-frame clones, and not every one. The sample has hundreds of thousands of clones, 85% to 90% seen once. Sample: PBMCs or T cells enriched from blood (not recorded which). This clonotype was sampled from a man aged 40-50 years who had recovered from COVID-19. The chain has TRBV20-1 and TRBJ1-1; maybe TRBD1 (6 bases). The CDR3, as DNA: TGCAGTGCTAGTCCCCTCGGGGGGCATGCTTTCTTT. Its protein is CSASPLGGHAFF.